These T cell receptor beta chains were read from a single sample in a study of a mutant IDH1 vaccine in newly diagnosed glioma. Assay used: immunoSEQ multiplex PCR; TCRdb lists only in-frame clones, some missing. The sample records about 34,000 clones, 90% being singletons. Their target antigens are unknown. The sample consisted of PBMCs, taken from a glioma patient whose treatment included an IDH1 peptide vaccine. These receptors came from a woman aged 40 to 50 with glioma. Both conserved end residues are part of each CDR3. A D gene is named only where the DNA matches it firmly. Only part of the rows carry a size: once, few, many, or a class if the clone is expanded.

v_gene,abundance,d_gene,j_gene,CDR3nt,CDR3aa
TRBV29-1,NA,NA,TRBJ2-7,TGCAGCGTTGTGAGTAGCTATTCCTACGAGCAGTACTTC,CSVVSSYSYEQYF
TRBV30,NA,TRBD2,TRBJ2-4,TGTGCCTGGAGTGTAGGGGAGGGAAACATTCAGTACTTC,CAWSVGEGNIQYF
TRBV2,NA,NA,TRBJ2-5,TGTGCCAGCATCCGAGGTTTCCTTAAAGAGACCCAGTACTTC,CASIRGFLKETQYF
TRBV10-3,NA,NA,TRBJ2-2,TGTGCCATCAGTTACACAGGGCCCGGGGAGCTGTTTTTT,CAISYTGPGELFF
TRBV6-1,NA,NA,TRBJ2-2,TGTGCCAGCCTGACAGTTGAGCCCGGGGAGCTGTTTTTT,CASLTVEPGELFF
TRBV6-6,NA,NA,TRBJ1-1,TGTGCCAGCAGCTCCCTCTGGGGGCCCCGCACTGAAGCTTTCTTT,CASSSLWGPRTEAFF
TRBV6-5,NA,NA,TRBJ1-2,TGTGCCAGCAGACGAGACAACGGGTATGGCTACACCTTC,CASRRDNGYGYTF
TRBV19,NA,TRBD1,TRBJ2-7,TGTGCCAGTAGTATTAGACAGGGGGCTTACGAGCAGTACTTC,CASSIRQGAYEQYF
TRBV10-2,NA,NA,TRBJ2-7,TGCGCCAGCAGTTCCGCCGGGATTCCCTACGAGCAGTACTTC,CASSSAGIPYEQYF
TRBV5-5,once,TRBD1,TRBJ1-1,TGTGCCAGCAGCCCGATTGTCCTGTGGCTTCCGACAGGGGGATACACTGAAGCTTTCTTT,CASSPIVLWLPTGGYTEAFF
TRBV5-4,NA,NA,TRBJ2-3,TGTGCCAGCAGCTCTACTAGCCCAGATACGCAGTATTTT,CASSSTSPDTQYF
TRBV6-5,NA,NA,TRBJ2-7,TGTGCCAGCAGTTGGGGTGAAGAGCAGTACTTC,CASSWGEEQYF
TRBV4-1,NA,NA,TRBJ1-2,TGCGCCAGCAGCCAAAGACAGGAGCCGAACTATGGCTACACCTTC,CASSQRQEPNYGYTF
TRBV7-3,NA,NA,TRBJ2-3,TGTGCCAGCAGCTCTTTGGGCACAGATACGCAGTATTTT,CASSSLGTDTQYF
TRBV7-2,once,TRBD1,TRBJ1-5,TGTGCCAGCAGCTGGACAGGGGTCAATCAGCCCCAGCATTTT,CASSWTGVNQPQHF
TRBV27,once,NA,TRBJ1-5,TGTGCCAGCGCAGGATATAGCAATCAGCCCCAGCATTTT,CASAGYSNQPQHF
TRBV5-1,NA,NA,TRBJ2-7,TGCGCCAGCAGCTATCTAGATGGGGCCTACTCCTACGAGCAGTACTTC,CASSYLDGAYSYEQYF
TRBV19,NA,NA,TRBJ2-5,TGTGCCAGTAGTATAGAGAGGGAGACCCAGTACTTC,CASSIERETQYF
TRBV19,NA,NA,TRBJ1-1,TGTGCCAGTAGTATAATCGAGGGAGGAGCTTTCTTT,CASSIIEGGAFF
TRBV14,NA,NA,TRBJ1-2,TGTGCCAGCAGCCCGGGCGGCGCACACTGGTATGGCTACACCTTC,CASSPGGAHWYGYTF
TRBV19,once,TRBD2,TRBJ2-1,TGTGCCAGTAGTATGCGTAGCGGGAGGGGACAGTTCTTC,CASSMRSGRGQFF
TRBV10-3,NA,TRBD2,TRBJ2-4,TGTGCCATCAGTGAGTCGATAGGGAGCGGGGGTAACATTCAGTACTTC,CAISESIGSGGNIQYF
TRBV6-1,NA,TRBD1,TRBJ2-7,TGTGCCAGCAGTGAAAGCCAACAGGGGCAGCAGTACTTC,CASSESQQGQQYF
TRBV25-1,NA,NA,TRBJ2-7,TGTGCCAGCAGTGAATCGGGGAGCCCGGATTCCTACGAGCAGTACTTC,CASSESGSPDSYEQYF
TRBV6-1,NA,TRBD2,TRBJ2-4,TGTGCCAGCAGTGAAGCAGGAGTGGGTACTAGCGGGGGCTTAGCCAAAAACATTCAGTACTTC,CASSEAGVGTSGGLAKNIQYF
TRBV4-1,once,NA,TRBJ1-2,TGCGCCAGCAGCCATGTCGGCGGAGGCTACACCTTC,CASSHVGGGYTF
TRBV4-3,NA,NA,TRBJ1-2,TGCGCCAGCAGCCGTCAGCCAGGGGAAAACTATGGCTACACCTTC,CASSRQPGENYGYTF
TRBV4-1,NA,NA,TRBJ1-4,TGCGCCAGCAGCCTAGGGACGGAGGGGAGTGAAAAACTGTTTTTT,CASSLGTEGSEKLFF
TRBV7-2,NA,TRBD1,TRBJ2-7,TGTGCCAGCAGCTTGGCGGGACAGGGGGCTTATGAGCAGTACTTC,CASSLAGQGAYEQYF
TRBV2,NA,TRBD2,TRBJ2-5,TGTGCCAGCAGTGAGGCGGGAGGGCCGTGGGAGACCCAGTACTTC,CASSEAGGPWETQYF
TRBV4-1,NA,NA,TRBJ2-7,TGCGCCAGCAGCCTTCGCGGCGGCCAACCCTACGAGCAGTACTTC,CASSLRGGQPYEQYF
TRBV27,NA,TRBD2,TRBJ2-3,TGTGCCAGCAGTTCCCCTAGCGGGGAGAGAAATACGCAGTATTTT,CASSSPSGERNTQYF
TRBV7-2,NA,TRBD1,TRBJ2-7,TGTGCCAGCAGCCGAAGGGGGGGACAGGGAAAAAACGAGCAGTACTTC,CASSRRGGQGKNEQYF
TRBV4-1,NA,NA,TRBJ1-2,TGCGCCAGCAGCCAAGTGAGGAGGGGAGCTAACTATGGCTACACCTTC,CASSQVRRGANYGYTF
TRBV10-3,few,NA,TRBJ1-3,TGTGCCATCCGGGAGGCCTCTGGAAACACCATATATTTT,CAIREASGNTIYF
TRBV19,NA,NA,TRBJ1-5,TGTGCCAGTAGTACAGGTGTTTTTTCGAATCAGCCCCAGCATTTT,CASSTGVFSNQPQHF
TRBV25-1,NA,TRBD2,TRBJ2-1,TGTGCCAGCAGTGAAGGGAGTGCTAGCGGGGTTGGTGAGCAGTTCTTC,CASSEGSASGVGEQFF
TRBV19,NA,NA,TRBJ2-1,TGTGCCAGTACAGAGGGGGGAAAGTACAATGAGCAGTTCTTC,CASTEGGKYNEQFF
TRBV11-2,NA,TRBD2,TRBJ2-1,TGTGCCAGCAGCCCAGGGCCTAGCGGGATGAGCTACAATGAGCAGTTCTTC,CASSPGPSGMSYNEQFF
TRBV29-1,once,TRBD1,TRBJ2-5,TGCAGCGTTTGGGACAGGGCAGAGACCCAGTACTTC,CSVWDRAETQYF
TRBV6-5,once,TRBD1,TRBJ1-2,TGTGCCAGCAGCCGAGGACAGGGTGGTTATGGCTACACCTTC,CASSRGQGGYGYTF
TRBV2,NA,TRBD2,TRBJ2-3,TGTGCCAGCGTTAGCGGGAATACAGATACGCAGTATTTT,CASVSGNTDTQYF
TRBV2,NA,TRBD2,TRBJ2-1,TGTGCCAGCAGCGCCCATCCGGGAGGGGACAATGAGCAGTTCTTC,CASSAHPGGDNEQFF
TRBV5-1,NA,NA,TRBJ2-2,TGCGCCAGCAGCCAAATAGGAGGGAACACCGGGGAGCTGTTTTTT,CASSQIGGNTGELFF
TRBV7-2,NA,TRBD1,TRBJ2-7,TGTGCCAGCAGGAAGACAGGGGCCTACGAGCAGTACTTC,CASRKTGAYEQYF